The 10 T cell receptor beta chains below were found in one sample sequenced in a study of blood T cells in healthy people across ages. A J-beta primer mix and a sample-barcoded 5' primer were used in a second PCR of roughly 6 to 11 cycles. Each CDR3 protein is one row after TCRdb ran MiXCR on the 5' RACE reads. Altogether around 320,000 distinct CDR3 sequences are present, roughly 26% being singletons, with the ten largest covering approximately 30%. The sequencing input was blood. The source is a woman in her seventies in good health.

As concerns this clonotype: This may stem from a read error, because a much larger clone lies one nucleotide away. The V gene is TRBV6-6, the J gene TRBJ2-1, with D perhaps matching TRBD2 (5 bases). Germline assignment: CDR1 MNHNY and CDR2 SVGAGI (reference sequence). The CDR3 totals 15 residues. CDR3 coding DNA: TGTGCCAGCACTTACGATAGCGTGAACTACAATGAGCAGTTCTTC. As protein: CASTYDSVNYNEQFF.

This sequence joins TRBV11-2 and TRBJ2-5, with 7 nucleotides matching TRBD1. The J segment lost 5 bases and the V segment lost 6 bases, leaving 9 bases of the junction unmatched. CDR3 length: 14 residues. From germline, CDR1 is SGHAT and CDR2 FQNNGV. CDR3: CASRPGQPAETQYF. The DNA of the CDR3 is TGTGCCAGCAGGCCGGGACAGCCTGCGGAGACCCAGTACTTC.

The chain carries TRBV7-8 and TRBJ1-4; no definite D call. Per the germline V gene, CDR1 is SGHVS and CDR2 is FQNEAQ. This CDR3 spans 14 amino acids. Deletions cut 4 bases from V and 7 bases from J, with 13 bases between. CDR3 DNA sequence: TGTGCCAGCAGCTGGGCGGTGGCGGGTGAAAAACTGTTTTTT. It specifies CASSWAVAGEKLFF.

This chain joins TRBV7-9 and TRBJ1-5, with 9 positions matching TRBD1. CDR3 length: 15 amino acids. Germline lookup yields CDR1 SEHNR and CDR2 FQNEAQ (reference sequence). V dropped 5 bases and J dropped 3; count of bases not matched to a gene: 5. CDR3 protein: CASSAGQGANQPQHF. As DNA, the CDR3 is TGTGCCAGCAGCGCGGGACAGGGAGCCAATCAGCCCCAGCATTTT. The full variable domain, its missing parts supplied by reference TRBV7-9 and TRBJ1-5, is DTGVSQNPRHKITKRGQNVTFRCDPISEHNRLYWYRQTLGQGPEFLTYFQNEAQLEKSRLLSDRFSAERPKGSFSTLEIQRTEQGDSAMYLCASSAGQGANQPQHFGDGTRLSIL.

This clonotype was detected a few times. The gene calls are TRBV4-1 and TRBJ1-6, with 9 bases fitting TRBD1. The CDR3 has 15 amino acids. Germline lookup yields CDR1 MGHRA and CDR2 YSYEKL. V shed 4 bases and J 9 bases; nucleotides not matched to a gene: 7. The CDR3 is CASSLQDRGSSPLHF. DNA for the CDR3: TGCGCCAGCAGCCTACAGGACAGGGGAAGTTCACCCCTCCACTTT.

This clonotype has a handful of counts. The chain recombines TRBV6-5 with TRBJ2-2; D unclear. The CDR3 covers 14 residues. V was pared by 5 bases and J by 6 bases, with 13 bases between. Germline V lookup: CDR1 MNHEY, CDR2 SVGAGI. The CDR3 is CASSPPLGPGELFF. CDR3 in DNA: TGTGCCAGCAGTCCCCCTCTAGGCCCCGGGGAGCTGTTTTTT.

V gene TRBV20-1 combines with J gene TRBJ2-5, with 7 bases that match TRBD1. The J segment lost 11 bases and the V segment lost 1 base, leaving 13 bases of the junction unmatched. This CDR3 region has 14 residues. CDR1 DFQATT and CDR2 SNEGSKA come from the germline V gene (reference sequence). As DNA, the CDR3 is TGCAGTGCTAGAGGGGGACAGACCATTGGAGAGCAGTACTTC. Translation: CSARGGQTIGEQYF.

This clonotype was observed at least ten times. The CDR3 nucleotides read TGTGCCAGCAGCTTCCAGGGATCTCAGCCCCAGCATTTT. Translating gives CASSFQGSQPQHF. This chain uses TRBV3-1 with TRBJ1-5; possible D gene TRBD1, 5 bases. Germline V gene lookup returns CDR1 LGHDT and CDR2 YNNKEL (reference sequence). The V gene lost 5 bases and the J gene lost 6 bases, with 11 bases spanning the gap. This CDR3 contains 13 residues.

The rearrangement joins TRBV3-1 to TRBJ2-5, with 7 bases that match TRBD2. The germline gives CDR1 LGHDT, CDR2 YNNKEL (reference sequence). J lost 4 bases, V lost 5 bases, and 7 bases had no gene match. The CDR3 extends over 14 amino acids. CDR3 DNA sequence: TGTGCCAGCAGCACAAGCGGGACTGGAGAGACCCAGTACTTC. Its translation: CASSTSGTGETQYF.

This clonotype was counted ten times or more. The chain uses TRBV28 and TRBJ2-7, with TRBD2 identical over 8 bases. There are 18 residues in the CDR3. Germline assignment: CDR1 MDHEN and CDR2 SYDVKM. V shed 7 bases and J 3 bases; nucleotides not matched to a gene: 20. The CDR3 nucleotides are TGTGCCAGCACCCCGGGGAGGGGTACTGGCGGGAGGCTCTACGAGCAGTACTTC. Translated: CASTPGRGTGGRLYEQYF.